This TCR beta chain emerged from a study of blood T cell repertoires in COVID-19. Study-wide context: The cDNA or gDNA used as material had been derived from T cells, B-cell-depleted T cells, or PBMCs.

Clones were sequenced by immunoSEQ multiplex PCR, and TCRdb holds only the in-frame ones, with some missing. The sample lists roughly 43,000 clones, roughly 87% occurring once. CDR3 length equals 14 residues. V was trimmed by 4 bases and J by 0 bases, leaving 10 bases between them. In germline, CDR1 is SGHAT, CDR2 FQNNGV. The source is a man in his 60s with active COVID-19. Sequenced: peripheral blood. J is TRBJ2-7 and V is TRBV11-2, with D tentatively TRBD2 (5 bases). The CDR3 DNA sequence: TGTGCCAGCAGCTCTGGACTCCACTCCTACGAGCAGTACTTC. Translated: CASSSGLHSYEQYF.